Here is one TCR beta chain with its context. With 3 bases clipped from V and 5 bases from J, the junction kept 14 bases outside the gene matches. Germline CDR1 reads SGHRS; CDR2 reads YFSETQ. CDR3 length: 16 amino acids. These data belong to a study of cytomegalovirus exposure and HLA in healthy donors. Profiled with immunoSEQ multiplex PCR; TCRdb holds only in-frame clones, not every one. Counted here are some 220,000 clones, 90% to 95% occurring once; the ten biggest clones make up about 1%. The receptor was derived from a young woman in good health and CMV-seronegative. The sequencing input was PBMCs. The chain links TRBV5-1 to TRBJ2-7; TRBD2 aligns across 7 bases. CDR3 DNA: TGCGCCAGCAGCTCCACTAGCGAGAGTCGGCTGAACGAGCAGTACTTC. This translates into CASSSTSESRLNEQYF.